A single sample gave rise to the 2 T cell receptor beta chains below, sequenced in a study of shared clonotypes between healthy human individuals. Assay used: immunoSEQ multiplex PCR; TCRdb lists only in-frame clones, some missing. The sample contains 2 million to 2.5 million clones, approximately 95% of which appear only once. The sequencing input was naive CD4+ T cells sorted from blood. The subset denotes: CD45RA+ positively selected. These receptors originate from a young man in good health.

This chain links TRBV30 with TRBJ1-5, with 7 bases lining up with TRBD1. The CDR3 sequence is 17 residues long. The V gene's germline CDR1 is GTSNPN and CDR2 SVGIG (reference sequence). After removal of 0 bases from V and 4 bases from J, the junction contained 12 bases not matched to a gene. Here the CDR3 reads CAWSVRSPGQRNQPQHF. The CDR3, as DNA: TGTGCCTGGAGTGTTCGATCACCGGGACAGCGGAATCAGCCCCAGCATTTT.

This clone was picked up one time. CDR3 region: CASSSQGAGTDTQYF. DNA of the CDR3: TGTGCCAGCAGCTCACAGGGGGCTGGCACAGATACGCAGTATTTT. V and J are TRBV11-3 and TRBJ2-3; 9 nucleotides line up with TRBD1. Germline lookup yields CDR1 SGHNT and CDR2 YENEEA. CDR3 size: 15 residues. V trimming: 4 bases; J trimming: 1 base; junction bases outside the gene matches: 3.